A selection of T cell receptor beta chains follows, all from one sample in a study of shared clonotypes between healthy human individuals. Sequencing used immunoSEQ multiplex PCR; TCRdb keeps in-frame clones, though not all of them. Counted here are about 670,000 clones, roughly 78% occurring once; the ten biggest clones make up 1.8%. The sequenced material came from memory CD4+ T cells sorted from blood. These receptors all stem from a woman in her 30s in good health. Each CDR3 is given with its conserved first and last residue. A D gene is named only where the DNA matches it firmly. Rows may omit the clone size; those that give it use once, few, many or a size class.

-	TRBV4-1	-	TRBJ1-4	TGCGCCAGCAGCCGGATCCCAGGAAAAGCCCCAAAACTGTTTTTT	CASSRIPGKAPKLFF
TRBD2	TRBV7-8	-	TRBJ2-1	TGTGCCAGCAGCGAGCGGGACTCCTACAATGAGCAGTTCTTC	CASSERDSYNEQFF
-	TRBV28	once	TRBJ2-2	TGTGCCAGCAGCCTAAACACCGGGGAGCTGTTTTTT	CASSLNTGELFF
-	TRBV7-5	-	TRBJ1-1	TGTGTCAGAAGCCTCGAGAAGCTTCCGAACACTGAAGCTTTCTTT	CVRSLEKLPNTEAFF
TRBD2	TRBV6-6	-	TRBJ2-2	TGTGCCAGTGGGGGGGGCGGGGAGCTGTTTTTT	CASGGGGELFF
TRBD2	TRBV11-2	once	TRBJ2-1	TGTGCCAGCAGTATAGGGACTAGCGGGGGAGGTGAGCAGTTCTTC	CASSIGTSGGGEQFF
TRBD2	TRBV7-3	-	TRBJ2-7	TGTGCCAGCAGCTTATGGGAGCGGGAGGGACCCGAGCAGTACTTC	CASSLWEREGPEQYF
-	TRBV5-1	-	TRBJ1-1	TGCGCCAGCAGGGGGACTGAAGCTTTCTTT	CASRGTEAFF
-	TRBV4-1	-	TRBJ1-2	TGCGCCAGCAGCCAAGGGGATCATTCGGCCTCCTATGGCTACACCTTC	CASSQGDHSASYGYTF
-	TRBV27	-	TRBJ2-7	TGTGCCAGCAGTTTCCATGGTTCCCACGAGCAGTACTTC	CASSFHGSHEQYF
-	TRBV7-2	-	TRBJ2-1	TGTGCCAGCAGCTCCGTAGGGATGGGGACCTACAATGAGCAGTTCTTC	CASSSVGMGTYNEQFF
-	TRBV18	-	TRBJ2-1	TGTGCCAGCTCACCATGGACTAATTACAATGAGCAGTTCTTC	CASSPWTNYNEQFF